The 13 T cell receptor beta chains below all came from one sample that was sequenced in a study of shared clonotypes between healthy human individuals. Data came from immunoSEQ multiplex PCR; TCRdb stores just in-frame clones and leaves some out. The sample records around 1 million clones, about three quarters being singletons. Sequencing used memory CD4+ T cells sorted from blood. Indicated subset: CD45RA-negative fraction. These receptor sequences come from a man between 18 and 35 years old in good health.

V is TRBV5-1 and J is TRBJ2-1; 7 bases map to TRBD1. The CDR3 runs 18 residues. The germline gives CDR1 SGHRS, CDR2 YFSETQ. V lost 3 bases to trimming and J lost 5 bases; unmatched junction nucleotides: 17. The CDR3 protein is CASSYDRVTARIHNEQFF. The CDR3 DNA reads TGCGCCAGCAGCTATGACAGGGTAACGGCGAGAATCCACAATGAGCAGTTCTTC. The variable domain in full, with the rest retrieved from reference TRBV5-1 and TRBJ2-1, is KAGVTQTPRYLIKTRGQQVTLSCSPISGHRSVSWYQQTPGQGLQFLFEYFSETQRNKGNFPGRFSGRQFSNSRSEMNVSTLELGDSALYLCASSYDRVTARIHNEQFFGPGTRLTVL.

V and J are TRBV28 and TRBJ1-4, with TRBD1 matching 9 bases. CDR3 length: 14 amino acids. Germline V gene sequence: CDR1 MDHEN, CDR2 SYDVKM. The ends lost 7 bases at V and 8 bases at J; junction bases unmatched: 8. The CDR3 region is CASTRGQGWEKLFF. CDR3 bases: TGTGCCAGCACTAGGGGACAGGGATGGGAAAAACTGTTTTTT.

The J gene is TRBJ2-7, the V gene TRBV14, with 9 bases matching TRBD1. The V segment lost 5 bases and the J segment 1 base; nucleotides outside the gene matches: 6. Germline lookup yields CDR1 SGHDN and CDR2 FVKESK. CDR3 length equals 15 residues. DNA for the CDR3: TGTGCCAGCAGCAGACTACAGGGGGCGTCCTACGAGCAGTACTTC. Protein: CASSRLQGASYEQYF. The entire variable domain, with the rest obtained from reference TRBV14 and TRBJ2-7, is as follows: EAGVTQFPSHSVIEKGQTVTLRCDPISGHDNLYWYRRVMGKEIKFLLHFVKESKQDESGMPNNRFLAERTGGTYSTLKVQPAELEDSGVYFCASSRLQGASYEQYFGPGTRLTVT.

The CDR3 here is CASSEVIGSETQYF. The CDR3 DNA follows: TGTGCCAGCAGTGAAGTGATTGGCTCAGAAACCCAGTACTTC. The gene calls are TRBV2 and TRBJ2-5; no definite D call. V gave up 1 base and J gave up 8 bases, with 14 bases separating them. The CDR3 has 14 residues. In germline, CDR1 is SNHLY, CDR2 FYNNEI.

This clone was detected ten times or more. The V and J genes are TRBV30 and TRBJ1-3; D gene ambiguous. Trimming stripped 4 bases from V and 9 bases from J, with 13 bases between. The CDR3 runs to 12 residues. Per the germline V gene, CDR1 is GTSNPN and CDR2 is SVGIG (reference sequence). Here the CDR3 DNA reads TGTGCCTGGACCACCGGCCGAGGCACCATATATTTT. Its translation is CAWTTGRGTIYF.

V and J are TRBV7-8 and TRBJ2-5; D remains unclear. Trimming removed 4 bases from V and 2 bases from J, with 11 bases in between. The CDR3 runs 14 residues. Per the germline V gene, CDR1 is SGHVS and CDR2 is FQNEAQ. The CDR3 spells CASSSDFIQETQYF. The CDR3, as DNA: TGTGCCAGCAGCTCAGACTTCATTCAAGAGACCCAGTACTTC. The full variable domain, with the rest looked up from reference TRBV7-8 and TRBJ2-5, is GAGVSQSPRYKVAKRGQDVALRCDPISGHVSLFWYQQALGQGPEFLTYFQNEAQLDKSGLPSDRFFAERPEGSVSTLKIQRTQQEDSAVYLCASSSDFIQETQYFGPGTRLLVL.

The rearrangement links TRBV19 to TRBJ1-1; D unclear. CDR3 length equals 12 residues. The germline V and J ends were trimmed by 5 bases and 1 base, with 5 bases remaining between them. Germline CDR1 reads LNHDA; CDR2 reads SQIVND (reference sequence). CDR3: CASSWKNTEAFF. The CDR3 DNA sequence: TGTGCCAGTAGTTGGAAGAACACTGAAGCTTTCTTT.

The rearrangement uses TRBV6-1 and TRBJ1-4, with unresolved D. The CDR3 runs to 10 residues. Per germline, CDR1 MNHNS and CDR2 SASEGT. V was clipped by 8 bases and J by 11 bases, with 9 bases between them. DNA of the CDR3: TGTGCCAGCCAAGACGCGAAACTGTTTTTT. It is translated as CASQDAKLFF.

The V gene is TRBV27, the J gene TRBJ2-3; either TRBD1 or TRBD2 may supply D (5 bases each). Trimming took 3 bases from V and 5 from J, leaving 15 bases between them. From germline, CDR1 is MNHEY and CDR2 SMNVEV (reference sequence). CDR3 length: 15 amino acids. CDR3 region: CASSLGGGAGDTQYF. The CDR3 DNA is TGTGCCAGCAGTTTGGGTGGTGGGGCGGGAGATACGCAGTATTTT.

V usage is TRBV11-3 and J usage is TRBJ2-3; 9 bases match TRBD2. The CDR3 spans 15 residues. V trimming: 4 bases; J trimming: 4 bases; junction bases outside the gene matches: 6. CDR1 is SGHNT, CDR2 YENEEA, per germline. Here the CDR3 DNA reads TGTGCCAGCAGCTCCCATAGCGGGAGCGCAGATACGCAGTATTTT. It yields the protein CASSSHSGSADTQYF.

On this clone itself: This sample also contains other DNA sequences that code for the same CDR3. The rearrangement joins TRBV5-6 to TRBJ2-5; no clear D. Germline CDR1 SGHDT, CDR2 YYEEEE. There are 14 residues in the CDR3. Trimming removed 0 bases at V and 2 bases at J, with 8 bases between. The CDR3 spells CASSLVSGQETQYF. CDR3 bases: TGTGCCAGCAGCTTGGTTTCAGGTCAAGAGACCCAGTACTTC. Complete variable domain (other parts from reference TRBV5-6 and TRBJ2-5): DAGVTQSPTHLIKTRGQQVTLRCSPKSGHDTVSWYQQALGQGPQFIFQYYEEEERQRGNFPDRFSGHQFPNYSSELNVNALLLGDSALYLCASSLVSGQETQYFGPGTRLLVL.

The chain carries TRBV4-3 and TRBJ1-2; 8 bases map to TRBD1. The J segment lost 3 bases and the V segment lost 0 bases, leaving 9 bases of the junction unmatched. The CDR3 loop spans 17 amino acids. Looked up from germline, CDR1 is LGHNA and CDR2 is YSLEER. The CDR3 protein is CASSQDRPDRAYYGYTF. The CDR3 region has the DNA TGCGCCAGCAGCCAAGATCGTCCGGACAGGGCATACTATGGCTACACCTTC.

The chain combines TRBV9 with TRBJ2-2; the D gene is possibly TRBD1 (5 bases). Per germline, CDR1 SGDLS and CDR2 YYNGEE. The germline V and J ends were trimmed by 1 base and 4 bases, with 5 bases remaining between them. This CDR3 contains 13 residues. The CDR3 is CASSVQGTGELFF. The DNA of the CDR3 is TGTGCCAGCAGCGTACAGGGCACCGGGGAGCTGTTTTTT.